The table lists the clone carrying this T cell receptor (beta chain) with a count of one. The data originate from a study of blood T cell repertoires in COVID-19. The overall study: COVID-19 samples, acute and convalescent, were from the United States, Italy and Spain. PBMCs, B-cell-depleted T cells, or T cells were the source of the cDNA or gDNA that made up the material.

Per the original methods: Reference gene primer amplification yielded estimated nucleated cell counts. TCRdb's table, derived via immunoSEQ multiplex PCR, lists solely in-frame clones and lacks some. Clone size and V and J calls were adopted from that table, with D and trimming inferred from the DNA. The sample consists of around 160,000 clones, just over 90% of them appearing once. The TCR sequence derives from a man aged 18 to 29 with acute or convalescent COVID-19. Sequenced sample: peripheral blood.

The CDR3 region has the DNA TGTGCCAGCAGCTTGGCAGGGAGGAGCAATCAGCCCCAGCATTTT. It encodes CASSLAGRSNQPQHF. V is TRBV5-6 and J is TRBJ1-5; a possible D gene is TRBD1 (5 bases). This CDR3 comprises 15 residues. The V gene's germline CDR1 is SGHDT and CDR2 YYEEEE. V lost 0 bases to trimming and J lost 1 base, with 8 bases between them.